This T cell receptor (beta chain) is from a study of radiation and T cells in renal cell carcinoma. Notes on the study in general: From baseline, blood top tumor clonotypes peaked at 2 weeks post-radiation.

Comment on this clone: Its antigen remains unidentified.

V was trimmed by 1 base and J by 0 bases, leaving 8 bases between them. Germline assignment: CDR1 MNHEY and CDR2 SVGAGI. The CDR3 contains 15 residues. Time point indicated: blood 4 weeks post-SBRT, at nephrectomy. Treatment noted: 15 Gy SBRT to primary tumor, nephrectomy 4 weeks later. The tumor was a clear cell renal cell carcinoma. TCRdb keeps only in-frame clones here, not all; method: immunoSEQ multiplex PCR. The sample consists of around 94,000 clones, around 81% of them appearing once. The sequencing here drew on blood, taken from a patient whose treatment included radiotherapy and nephrectomy. The gene calls are TRBV6-5 and TRBJ2-3; D gene uncertain. The TCR comes from a man aged 50 to 59 with renal cell carcinoma. CDR3: CASSYWGSSTDTQYF. DNA of the CDR3: TGTGCCAGCAGTTACTGGGGAAGCAGCACAGATACGCAGTATTTT.